The source of this TCR beta chain is a study of T cell responses to AZD1222 COVID-19 vaccine. Broader study findings: White British ancestry dominated among donors, who included more females, and clonal diversity was possibly underestimated. Unmutated variant regions are reportedly targeted by nearly half of spike-specific TCRs.

Of note for this clone: Its antigen is unidentified.

The CDR3 contains 15 residues. CDR1 is SGHKS, CDR2 YYEKEE, per germline (reference sequence). Trimming removed 1 base at V and 0 bases at J, with 10 bases between. Clones were read by immunoSEQ multiplex PCR, and TCRdb kept only the in-frame ones, dropping some. The table shows approximately 160,000 clones, with 90% occurring only once. The sequence derives from an adult in good health. This specimen consisted of peripheral blood, obtained on day 0 of AZD1222 vaccination. This chain links TRBV5-5 with TRBJ1-2; no reliable D call. This CDR3 is CASSLYRQANYGYTF. DNA of the CDR3: TGTGCCAGCAGCTTGTACCGCCAAGCTAACTATGGCTACACCTTC.